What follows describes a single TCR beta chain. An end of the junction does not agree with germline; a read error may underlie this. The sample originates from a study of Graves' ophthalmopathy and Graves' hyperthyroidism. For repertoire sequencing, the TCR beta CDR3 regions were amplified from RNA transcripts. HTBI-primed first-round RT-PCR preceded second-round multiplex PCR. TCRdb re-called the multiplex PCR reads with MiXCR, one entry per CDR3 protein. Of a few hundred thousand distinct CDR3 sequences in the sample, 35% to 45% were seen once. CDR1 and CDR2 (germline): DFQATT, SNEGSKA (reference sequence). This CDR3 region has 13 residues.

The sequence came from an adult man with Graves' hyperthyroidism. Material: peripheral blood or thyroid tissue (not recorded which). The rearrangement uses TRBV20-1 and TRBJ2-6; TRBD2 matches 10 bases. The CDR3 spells CSARSGGAYVLTF. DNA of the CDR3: TGCAGTGCTAGAAGCGGGGGGGCCTACGTCCTGACTTTC.